These 19 T cell receptor beta chains share one sample of origin, sequenced in a study of T-cell reconstitution after alpha-beta-depleted transplantation in children. Unique molecular identifiers were incorporated when the TCRbeta library was constructed. TCRdb recomputed calls from the PCR reads with MiXCR, one row per CDR3 protein. The sample carries 800,000 to 1,000,000 distinct CDR3 sequences, about 31% recorded once. Specimen: PBMCs, mostly from graft donor cells, collected 360 days after TCRalphabeta/CD19-depleted stem cell transplant. These receptors came from a boy younger than two who had a stem cell transplant for SCID, so the T cells may come from the graft donor.

The chain couples TRBV5-8 to TRBJ1-3, with D unclear. The CDR3 has 14 residues. The ends were cut back, 0 bases at V and 0 bases at J, with 4 bases in the middle. Per germline, CDR1 SGHTS and CDR2 YDEGEE. CDR3 protein: CASSLDNSGNTIYF. The DNA for the CDR3 is TGTGCCAGCAGCTTGGACAACTCTGGAAACACCATATATTTT.

The chain carries TRBV7-8 and TRBJ2-5; perhaps D is TRBD1 or TRBD2 (5 bases each). The V gene lost 4 bases and the J gene lost 2 bases, with 23 bases spanning the gap. Germline V lookup: CDR1 SGHVS, CDR2 FQNEAQ. CDR3 size: 18 residues. CDR3 coding DNA: TGTGCCAGCAGCTCCGGATGGGGGTCGCAGGCCGGACAAGAGACCCAGTACTTC. Amino acid sequence: CASSSGWGSQAGQETQYF.

In its sample, this clonotype was seen a few times. The rearrangement uses TRBV7-8 and TRBJ2-2, with 8 nucleotides matching TRBD2. The J segment lost 5 bases and the V segment lost 5 bases, leaving 7 bases of the junction unmatched. Germline V gives CDR1 SGHVS, CDR2 FQNEAQ. The CDR3 has 15 residues. CDR3 sequence: CASSPRGGKTGELFF. In nucleotides, the CDR3 is TGTGCCAGCAGCCCCCGCGGGGGGAAGACCGGGGAGCTGTTTTTT.

V and J are TRBV4-1 and TRBJ2-1; D might be TRBD1 or TRBD2, each matching 5 bases. Trimming took 3 bases from V and 8 from J, leaving 11 bases between them. CDR1 and CDR2 (germline): MGHRA, YSYEKL. CDR3 length: 13 residues. CDR3 region: CASSQGRRYEQFF. Here the CDR3 DNA reads TGCGCCAGCAGCCAGGGACGTAGGTATGAGCAGTTCTTC.

The J gene is TRBJ2-3, the V gene TRBV18; D remains ambiguous. The CDR3 covers 17 residues. Trimming removed 6 bases at V and 2 bases at J, with 21 bases between. Germline V gives CDR1 KGHSH, CDR2 LQKENI. CDR3 in amino acids: CASSRRSTLLYTDTQYF. The CDR3 nucleotides read TGTGCCAGCTCCCGTCGTTCAACCCTACTTTACACAGATACGCAGTATTTT.

The genes are TRBV5-1 and TRBJ1-1, with D possibly being TRBD1 (5 bases). The V gene lost 2 bases and the J gene lost 4 bases, with 15 bases spanning the gap. Germline V lookup: CDR1 SGHRS, CDR2 YFSETQ. The CDR3 extends over 15 amino acids. CDR3 amino acids: CASSFLGGPGTEAFF. For the CDR3, the DNA is TGCGCCAGCAGCTTCCTGGGGGGACCCGGCACTGAAGCTTTCTTT.

There are a few counts of this clonotype. The chain uses TRBV7-9 and TRBJ2-5; D perhaps matches TRBD2 (5 bases). Germline V lookup: CDR1 SEHNR, CDR2 FQNEAQ (reference sequence). This CDR3 comprises 14 residues. V shed 5 bases and J shed 5 bases, with 15 bases lying between them. The CDR3 spells CASSANPAAETQYF. CDR3 in DNA: TGTGCCAGCAGCGCAAACCCAGCGGCGGAGACCCAGTACTTC.

This clonotype has more than one count but fewer than ten. The chain joins TRBV15 to TRBJ1-4, with no clear D. Trimming removed 0 bases from V and 8 bases from J, with 13 bases in between. The CDR3 runs 15 residues. CDR1 and CDR2 from the germline V gene are LNHNV and YYDKDF (reference sequence). Here the CDR3 reads CATSRDWTGVEKLFF. The CDR3 DNA follows: TGTGCCACCAGCAGAGATTGGACGGGAGTGGAAAAACTGTTTTTT.

V gene TRBV6-2 or TRBV6-3 combines with J gene TRBJ2-7; weak D call: TRBD2 (6 bases). Germline-derived CDR1 and CDR2 are MNHEY and SVGEGT. V was cut by 4 bases and J by 3 bases, with 16 bases left in between. The CDR3 runs 15 residues. CDR3 in amino acids: CASSWSLARDYEQYF. The CDR3 nucleotides are TGTGCCAGCAGTTGGAGCCTAGCGAGGGACTACGAGCAGTACTTC.

This clonotype was seen at least ten times. The chain joins TRBV5-1 to TRBJ2-4; D not certain. The length of the CDR3 is 11 residues. Looked up from germline, CDR1 is SGHRS and CDR2 is YFSETQ. V lost 0 bases and J lost 8, with 3 bases in between. The CDR3 bases are TGCGCCAGCAGCTTGGGAGACATTCAGTACTTC. Translation: CASSLGDIQYF.

The chain recombines TRBV5-1 with TRBJ2-1, with D unclear. The germline V gene encodes CDR1 SGHRS and CDR2 YFSETQ. This CDR3 region has 14 residues. V gave up 1 base and J gave up 8 bases, with 13 bases separating them. In DNA, the CDR3 is TGCGCCAGCAGCTTGAGTTTTGGGTTCGATGAGCAGTTCTTC. Protein: CASSLSFGFDEQFF. Full variable domain (remainder filled in from reference TRBV5-1 and TRBJ2-1): KAGVTQTPRYLIKTRGQQVTLSCSPISGHRSVSWYQQTPGQGLQFLFEYFSETQRNKGNFPGRFSGRQFSNSRSEMNVSTLELGDSALYLCASSLSFGFDEQFFGPGTRLTVL.

The table lists this clonotype with many counts. V is TRBV12-3 or TRBV12-4 and J is TRBJ2-5, with TRBD2 identical over 7 bases. The CDR3 length is 14 residues. The V segment lost 5 bases and the J segment 5 bases; nucleotides outside the gene matches: 8. CDR3 region: CASSLRLAAETQYF. In DNA form, the CDR3 reads TGTGCCAGCAGTCTTCGACTAGCAGCGGAGACCCAGTACTTC.

V and J are TRBV29-1 and TRBJ2-1; TRBD2 matches 7 bases. Losses at the gene ends were 4 bases for V and 4 bases for J; bases not matched to a gene: 10. The length of the CDR3 is 15 residues. The germline CDR1 and CDR2 sequences are SQVTM and ANQGSEA. Here the CDR3 DNA reads TGCAGCGTTGGACCTAGCGGAGGGTGGTACAATGAGCAGTTCTTC. As protein: CSVGPSGGWYNEQFF.

This clonotype has at least ten counts. V and J are TRBV18 and TRBJ2-7; TRBD1 is a possible D gene (6 bases). Per the germline V gene, CDR1 is KGHSH and CDR2 is LQKENI. The CDR3 loop spans 14 amino acids. V was clipped by 1 base and J by 2 bases, with 9 bases between them. The CDR3 sequence: CASSPLDRAYEQYF. The CDR3 bases are TGTGCCAGCTCACCACTGGACAGAGCCTACGAGCAGTACTTC. The full variable domain, its missing parts supplied by reference TRBV18 and TRBJ2-7, is NAGVMQNPRHLVRRRGQEARLRCSPMKGHSHVYWYRQLPEEGLKFMVYLQKENIIDESGMPKERFSAEFPKEGPSILRIQQVVRGDSAAYFCASSPLDRAYEQYFGPGTRLTVT.

The rearrangement joins TRBV5-1 to TRBJ2-7, with TRBD1 matching 7 bases. In germline, CDR1 is SGHRS, CDR2 YFSETQ. This CDR3 has 14 amino acids. V gave up 0 bases and J gave up 7 bases; unmatched junction bases: 7. The CDR3 is CASSLETGSREQYF. DNA for the CDR3: TGCGCCAGCAGCTTGGAGACAGGGTCTCGGGAGCAGTACTTC.

J is TRBJ2-3 and V is TRBV15; either TRBD1 or TRBD2 may fit D (5 bases each). V was pared by 3 bases and J by 5 bases, with 12 bases between. From germline, CDR1 is LNHNV and CDR2 YYDKDF (reference sequence). This CDR3 comprises 14 residues. CDR3 nucleotides: TGTGCCACCAGCAGGAGGGGATCCCAAGATACGCAGTATTTT. As protein: CATSRRGSQDTQYF.

The CDR3 loop is CASSQGGEGAYEQYF. The CDR3 DNA reads TGTGCCAGCAGCCAAGGGGGAGAAGGGGCCTACGAGCAGTACTTC. This chain uses TRBV3-1 with TRBJ2-7, with D perhaps assigned TRBD1 or TRBD2 (5 bases each). The V end was cut by 1 base, the J end by 2 bases, with 12 bases between. CDR3 length equals 15 residues. The germline CDR1 and CDR2 sequences are LGHDT and YNNKEL (reference sequence).

V and J are TRBV18 and TRBJ2-1; D is uncertain. CDR1 KGHSH and CDR2 LQKENI come from the germline V gene. V lost 3 bases and J lost 8, with 14 bases in between. There are 14 residues in the CDR3. The CDR3 region is CASSPRPLIDEQFF. CDR3 DNA sequence: TGTGCCAGCTCACCTCGACCCTTGATCGATGAGCAGTTCTTC.

In its sample, this clonotype was seen a few times. The V and J genes are TRBV4-1 and TRBJ2-1, with D possibly matching TRBD2 (5 bases). The CDR3 has 15 residues. CDR1 is MGHRA, CDR2 YSYEKL, per germline. Trimming took off 0 bases at V and 6 bases at J, with 12 bases between the two ends. CDR3 residues: CASSQDPGVINEQFF. In DNA, the CDR3 is TGCGCCAGCAGCCAAGACCCCGGGGTAATCAATGAGCAGTTCTTC.